This record covers a single TCR beta chain. This clonotype appeared a few times. What antigen it recognizes has not been identified. No per-base quality is available; no much larger clone lies one base away. The 35 to 40 donors, aged 6 to 90 years, were systemically healthy Caucasian individuals from Russia. Roughly 9.5 milliliters of peripheral blood were drawn from each donor into EDTA-treated Vacutainer tubes. Ficoll-Paque density-gradient centrifugation was used to isolate PBMCs, with at least 7 million per sample. Total RNA was extracted from PBMCs with Trizol reagent, with at least 6 micrograms obtained per sample. For every donor, flow cytometry on a PBMC aliquot measured the percentage of naive CD45RAhigh/CD27high T cells. The record originates from a study of blood T cells in healthy people across ages (dated by TCRdb to between 2015 and 2017). Background on the whole study: In model experiments, roughly one uniquely barcoded TCR beta cDNA molecule per two T cells was captured by template switching. The donors were split into four age groups: young (average 16 years), middle-aged (roughly 39), aged (about 56) and long-lived (under 85). Donors of different ages were randomly distributed across sequencing lanes to avoid experimental bias. To track age-related changes in TCR beta repertoire diversity, the study relied on deep sequencing normalized with unique cDNA molecular identifiers. Two additional independent replicas of 1 million unique cDNA reads from the same blood draw were analyzed for two donors (one aged 18 to 30 and one aged 80 or older). What the authors observed across the whole study: Because donor CMV infection status was unknown, age-related changes in expanded clonotypes were potentially confounded. Bulk unsorted PBMC profiling prevented conclusive comparison of naive and antigen-experienced compartments. The long-lived group showed more naive CD4+ T cells, fewer expanded clones and increased TCR diversity than the aged group, suggesting age selection. As age increased, observed TCR beta diversity per million T cells dropped in a roughly linear way, and a significant reduction was already evident by age about 36. A strong correlation was found between observed TCR beta diversity and the percentage of naive T cells measured by flow cytometry. Total diversity estimates from one million sequenced T cells were considered lower bounds and underestimates.

Library construction relied on 5' RACE. The data were produced on an Illumina HiSeq 2500. A second PCR of about 6 to 11 cycles was performed with a sample-barcoded 5' primer and a J-beta primer mix. Each TCR beta cDNA molecule received a unique molecular identifier from a template-switch 5' adaptor carrying 12 random nucleotides. Each sample yielded at least 3 million CDR3-containing paired-end reads. First-strand cDNA synthesis was performed from all RNA using the Mint cDNA synthesis kit, with priming by a TRBC-specific oligonucleotide. Following uracil-DNA glycosylase treatment, all cDNA underwent a first 18-cycle PCR with the universal primers M1SS and BC2_uni_R. In the source study's methods: Normalization of each sample was performed by random selection of 1 million high-quality reads, each carrying a distinct molecular identifier. Instead of being binned into consensus sequences, reads with shared molecular identifiers were discarded. MiTCR, run with a Q25 quality threshold and the strictest error-elimination algorithm, handled CDR3 identification, clonotype clustering and error correction. A nonparametric unseen species model using Euler transformation provided a lower-bound estimate of total TCR beta diversity. TCRdb ran its own pipeline on the public reads, namely fastp trimming at Q25 and MiXCR clone calling, and kept in-frame beta chains. CDR3 protein sequences are deduplicated, and each keeps its most common genes and DNA. It is TCRdb's table, rather than the study itself, that gives the V and J calls and clone size. The sample has more than 1.4 million distinct CDR3 sequences on record, about 43% of them singletons. The biggest ten clones account for roughly 8.2% of the sample.

Counted from cysteine to phenylalanine, this CDR3 has 13 amino acids. CDR3 DNA is the only sequence kept; it has 39 bases, read in frame from the first base. The V and J ends are trimmed by 2 bases and 8 bases, leaving 10 bases between them. The germline V gene provides CDR1 ENHRY and CDR2 SYGVKD. Recombination joined TRBV10-3 with TRBJ2-1, and the D gene may be TRBD1, 5 bases matching. The clonotype originates from a woman aged 18-30 years in good health. The sequenced material came from blood. The DNA is as follows: TGTGCCATCAGTGAGGTTCAGGGATATGAGCAGTTCTTC. The translation is CAISEVQGYEQFF.